This TCR beta chain stems from a study of blood T cell repertoires in COVID-19. About the study: T cells, B-cell-depleted T cells, or PBMCs provided the cDNA or gDNA that served as material.

J gave up 8 bases and V 7 bases, and 12 bases lay outside the gene matches. There are 15 residues in the CDR3. The germline gives CDR1 MNHEY, CDR2 SVGAGI. The data were produced by immunoSEQ multiplex PCR, yet TCRdb's version contains in-frame clones alone and is incomplete. This table has about 290,000 clones, around four fifths appearing once. J is TRBJ1-2 and V is TRBV6-5; 11 positions match TRBD1. Sequenced: peripheral blood. The receptor's source is a woman between 45 and 65 years old with active or convalescent COVID-19. The CDR3 protein is CASNKRTGGREGYTF. DNA of the CDR3: TGTGCCAGCAATAAAAGGACAGGGGGCCGGGAGGGCTACACCTTC.